These 8 T cell receptor beta chains originate from one sample sequenced in a study of blood T cell repertoires in COVID-19. The table came from immunoSEQ multiplex PCR; TCRdb's copy has only in-frame clones and leaves some out. The table shows about 77,000 clones, with around 70% occurring only once. The sequenced sample consisted of peripheral blood. These receptors were taken from a man aged 60 to 69 with acute or convalescent COVID-19.

The chain uses TRBV11-2 and TRBJ2-2; TRBD1 agrees at 8 bases. The length of the CDR3 is 16 residues. CDR1 is SGHAT and CDR2 is FQNNGV in the germline V gene. Trimming removed 1 base from V and 5 bases from J; junction bases left unmatched: 6. The CDR3 sequence: CASSLARTGRTGELFF. DNA of the CDR3: TGTGCCAGCAGCTTAGCCCGGACAGGGCGAACCGGGGAGCTGTTTTTT.

This clone has a single count. V is TRBV19 and J is TRBJ1-1, with D perhaps matching TRBD1 (6 bases). Trimming stripped 4 bases from V and 11 bases from J, with 11 bases between. Germline assignment: CDR1 LNHDA and CDR2 SQIVND (reference sequence). The CDR3 loop spans 11 amino acids. CDR3 sequence: CASSTTGYAFF. CDR3 sequence (DNA): TGTGCCAGTAGTACTACAGGGTACGCTTTCTTT.

This chain links TRBV25-1 with TRBJ1-5, with D possibly matching TRBD1 (5 bases). CDR3 length: 15 residues. The V end was cut by 3 bases, the J end by 0 bases, with 9 bases between. The V gene's germline CDR1 is MGHDK and CDR2 SYGVNS. The CDR3 sequence: CASSDPGDSNQPQHF. The CDR3, as DNA: TGTGCCAGCAGTGACCCGGGGGATAGCAATCAGCCCCAGCATTTT.

This chain uses TRBV7-9 with TRBJ2-2; a weak D match, TRBD2 (6 bases). The V gene's germline CDR1 is SEHNR and CDR2 FQNEAQ (reference sequence). V was trimmed by 7 bases and J by 1 base, leaving 16 bases between them. The CDR3 covers 16 residues. CDR3 nucleotides: TGTGCCAGCACCCTCTACTTAGCGGTGAACACCGGGGAGCTGTTTTTT. Translation gives CASTLYLAVNTGELFF.

V usage is TRBV24-1 and J usage is TRBJ1-5; maybe TRBD1 (5 bases). V gave up 3 bases and J gave up 6 bases, with 14 bases separating them. The CDR3 has 15 residues. The germline V gene has CDR1 KGHDR and CDR2 SFDVKD. CDR3 loop: CATSDAAGGAQPQHF. For the CDR3, the DNA is TGTGCCACCAGTGATGCCGCAGGCGGGGCTCAGCCCCAGCATTTT.

CDR3 amino acids: CATSDRMGTSGSTDTQYF. CDR3 DNA: TGTGCCACCAGTGACCGAATGGGGACTAGCGGTAGCACAGATACGCAGTATTTT. The V gene is TRBV24-1, the J gene TRBJ2-3; 11 bases map to TRBD2. The V gene end was trimmed by 4 bases and the J gene end by 0 bases; junction bases not matched to a gene: 8. Germline V gene data show CDR1 as KGHDR and CDR2 as SFDVKD. The CDR3 consists of 18 residues.

The chain employs TRBV27 and TRBJ2-4; 8 positions agree with TRBD2. CDR1 and CDR2 from the germline V gene are MNHEY and SMNVEV (reference sequence). The CDR3 has 15 residues. Trimming took 5 bases from V and 7 from J; bases not matched to a gene: 10. Here the CDR3 reads CASSTPAGERNIQYF. Here the CDR3 DNA reads TGTGCCAGCAGTACACCAGCGGGAGAGAGGAACATTCAGTACTTC.

The chain employs TRBV4-1 and TRBJ1-4; TRBD1 matches at 8 bases. Per the germline V gene, CDR1 is MGHRA and CDR2 is YSYEKL. The CDR3 covers 15 residues. V trimming: 0 bases; J trimming: 10 bases; junction bases outside the gene matches: 7. The CDR3 protein is CASSQDRQGKGKLFF. The CDR3 bases are TGCGCCAGCAGCCAAGACCGACAGGGGAAGGGAAAACTGTTTTTT.